This T cell receptor beta chain was captured in a study of T cells after yellow fever vaccination. In this sample, this clonotype turned up many times. TCRdb fed the 5' RACE reads into MiXCR, producing one record per CDR3 protein. The top ten clones hold about 3.3% of a sample with about 320,000 distinct CDR3 sequences, about 10% of them seen once. CDR3 length equals 14 residues. V was cut by 6 bases and J by 5 bases, with 16 bases left in between. CDR1 is SGHTA, CDR2 FQGNSA, per germline. This specimen consisted of CD4+ T cells sorted from PBMCs, obtained 45 days after the yellow fever booster vaccination. The chain employs TRBV7-2 and TRBJ1-1; D is possibly TRBD1 (5 bases). This clonotype originated in a man between 18 and 35 years old who received the YFV17D yellow fever vaccine. In DNA form, the CDR3 reads TGTGCCAGCAGTTTTCAGGGCAAGGGGACTGAAGCTTTCTTT. It specifies CASSFQGKGTEAFF.